The clone carrying this TCR beta chain was picked up many times. Its antigen is still unknown. By quantitative 5'-RACE with molecular barcodes, the TCR beta libraries were made. Via MiXCR, TCRdb re-called the 5' RACE reads, giving one row per CDR3 protein. The sample lists about 140,000 distinct CDR3 sequences, 7% to 10% occurring once. These data are taken from a study of CD8 T cells in ankylosing spondylitis. Whole-study findings and limits: Previous work reported some of these motif variants in the synovial fluid and blood of reactive arthritis. Matched ankylosing spondylitis synovial fluid reportedly contained a significantly enriched population of disease-linked clones.

V lost 10 bases and J lost 7, with 19 bases in between. CDR1 is ENHRY, CDR2 SYGVKD, per germline. This CDR3 spans 13 amino acids. The sequencing sample was made of synovial fluid, either unsorted or a sorted T cell fraction (not recorded which). This sequence was found in a male donor with ankylosing spondylitis. V usage is TRBV10-3 and J usage is TRBJ1-1; no definite D call. CDR3 in DNA: TGTGCCACCACCCCCAGAAGGGAATTTGAAGCTTTCTTT. This gives the protein CATTPRREFEAFF.